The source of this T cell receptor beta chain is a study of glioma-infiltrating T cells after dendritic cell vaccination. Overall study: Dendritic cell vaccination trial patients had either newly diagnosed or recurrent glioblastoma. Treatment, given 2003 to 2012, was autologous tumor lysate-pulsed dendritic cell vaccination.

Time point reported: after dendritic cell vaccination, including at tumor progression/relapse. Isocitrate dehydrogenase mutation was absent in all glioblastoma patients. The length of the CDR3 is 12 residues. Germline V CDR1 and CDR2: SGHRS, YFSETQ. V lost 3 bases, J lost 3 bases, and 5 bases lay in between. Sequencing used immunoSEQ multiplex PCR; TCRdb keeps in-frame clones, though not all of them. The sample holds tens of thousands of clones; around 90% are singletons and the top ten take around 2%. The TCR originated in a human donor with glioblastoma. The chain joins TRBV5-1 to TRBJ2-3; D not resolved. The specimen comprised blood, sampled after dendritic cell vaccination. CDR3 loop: CASSSRTDTQYF. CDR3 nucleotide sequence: TGCGCCAGCAGCTCTAGGACAGATACGCAGTATTTT.